A selection of T cell receptor beta chains follows, all from one sample in a study of human T cells and chemical hapten exposure. TCRdb itself ran the RACE reads through MiXCR, one entry per CDR3 protein. The top ten clones hold approximately 3.3% of a sample with roughly 100,000 distinct CDR3 sequences, more than 10% of them seen once. Specimen: whole blood, collected in connection with sensitization to the hapten diphenylcyclopropenone (DPC). Receptor source: an older woman with alopecia areata. Some clones in this sample may be carry-over from other donors' samples. The CDR3 runs from the conserved cysteine through the conserved F or W. The D gene is left open where the match is weak. Expanded clones get a size class; other rows say once, few or many, or leave the size out.

D	J	length	size	V	CDR3	DNA
.	TRBJ2-1	14	few	TRBV12-3/TRBV12-4	CASRLLQGTDEQFF	TGTGCCAGCAGGTTGTTACAGGGGACTGATGAGCAGTTCTTC
.	TRBJ1-4	15	many	TRBV25-1	CASSDGRATNEKLFF	TGTGCCAGCAGTGATGGTCGTGCAACTAATGAAAAACTGTTTTTT
.	TRBJ2-2	14	.	TRBV7-2	CASRPGNYAGELFF	TGTGCCAGCAGACCAGGGAACTACGCCGGGGAGCTGTTTTTT
.	TRBJ2-2	14	many	TRBV12-3/TRBV12-4	CASNAQAGTGELFF	TGTGCCAGCAATGCGCAGGCCGGCACCGGGGAGCTGTTTTTT
.	TRBJ2-2	15	many	TRBV7-6	CASSLGRTNTGELFF	TGTGCCAGCAGCTTGGGACGGACGAACACCGGGGAGCTGTTTTTT
.	TRBJ2-3	13	.	TRBV5-1	CASSFEGTDTQYF	TGCGCCAGCAGCTTTGAAGGCACAGATACGCAGTATTTT
.	TRBJ2-1	13	many	TRBV2	CASSEWGQNEQFF	TGTGCCAGCAGTGAATGGGGCCAGAATGAGCAGTTCTTC
TRBD2	TRBJ2-3	15	many	TRBV19	CASTVRAGGGDTQYF	TGTGCCAGTACGGTGAGAGCGGGGGGAGGAGATACGCAGTATTTT
.	TRBJ1-4	15	many	TRBV9	CASSVEENTNEKLFF	TGTGCCAGCAGCGTAGAGGAGAATACTAATGAAAAACTGTTTTTT
.	TRBJ2-1	18	few	TRBV5-5	CASSETPKTGSSYNEQFF	TGTGCCAGCAGCGAGACCCCTAAGACTGGGAGCTCCTACAATGAGCAGTTCTTC
.	TRBJ2-3	15	many	TRBV19	CASRLDRTSTDTQYF	TGTGCCAGTCGATTGGACCGAACTAGCACAGATACGCAGTATTTT
.	TRBJ1-2	15	few	TRBV7-2	CASSLRRQDLYGYTF	TGTGCCAGCAGCTTAAGGCGCCAGGATCTATATGGCTACACCTTC
.	TRBJ2-7	15	few	TRBV7-9	CASSPGDRINYEQYF	TGTGCCAGCAGCCCAGGGGACCGAATAAACTACGAGCAGTACTTC
.	TRBJ2-3	13	many	TRBV7-2	CASAGEYSDTQYF	TGTGCCAGCGCAGGGGAGTACTCCGATACGCAGTATTTT
.	TRBJ1-6	14	.	TRBV12-3/TRBV12-4	CASSFSGANSPLHF	TGTGCCAGCAGTTTCTCGGGGGCTAATTCACCCCTCCACTTT
.	TRBJ1-5	15	many	TRBV5-1	CASSLQDSMNQPQHF	TGCGCCAGCAGCTTGCAGGACAGTATGAATCAGCCCCAGCATTTT
TRBD1	TRBJ2-7	16	few	TRBV29-1	CSVRALGLTGGSEQYF	TGCAGCGTCCGAGCGTTGGGCCTGACAGGGGGAAGCGAGCAGTACTTC
.	TRBJ2-3	15	many	TRBV29-1	CSGGRGGHDTDTQYF	TGCAGCGGGGGAAGGGGGGGACACGACACAGATACGCAGTATTTT
TRBD2	TRBJ2-3	17	.	TRBV3-1	CASSQSSSGGRADTQYF	TGTGCCAGCAGCCAGTCCTCTAGCGGGGGGCGGGCAGATACGCAGTATTTT
TRBD1	TRBJ1-4	14	.	TRBV6-1	CASSGTEANEKLFF	TGTGCCAGCAGCGGGACAGAGGCGAATGAAAAACTGTTTTTT
.	TRBJ1-1	11	few	TRBV6-5	CASSDSLEAFF	TGTGCCAGCAGCGACAGTTTAGAAGCTTTCTTT
TRBD2	TRBJ2-1	16	many	TRBV7-2	CASSFVMGLPSNEQFF	TGTGCCAGCAGCTTTGTGATGGGACTACCCTCCAATGAGCAGTTCTTC